A selection of T cell receptor beta chains follows, all from one sample in a study of blood T cells in healthy people across ages. TCRdb itself ran the 5' RACE reads through MiXCR, one entry per CDR3 protein. The table lists approximately 1,000,000 distinct CDR3 sequences, about two fifths of them singletons. The sequenced material came from blood. All receptors come from a man aged 18 to 30 in good health. CDR3s include the opening cysteine and the closing phenylalanine or tryptophan. D genes are given only for firm matches. The listing skips clone size in some rows; elsewhere it reads once, few, many or a size class.

CASSPLRDTGELFF	TGTGCCAGCAGTCCCCTTAGAGACACCGGGGAGCTGTTTTTT	TRBJ2-2	TRBV12-3/TRBV12-4	-	few
CASKADRGVFTDTQYF	TGTGCCAGCAAGGCGGACAGGGGTGTTTTCACAGATACGCAGTATTTT	TRBJ2-3	TRBV12-3/TRBV12-4	TRBD1	-
CASSPPTGAETQYF	TGTGCCAGCTCACCGCCGACAGGGGCAGAGACCCAGTACTTC	TRBJ2-5	TRBV18	TRBD1	-
CASSYSKRAEQFF	TGTGCCAGCAGTTACTCGAAGAGAGCCGAGCAGTTCTTC	TRBJ2-1	TRBV6-2/TRBV6-3	-	-
CASSFGEGGFSDGYTF	TGCGCCAGCAGCTTCGGAGAGGGTGGGTTTTCCGATGGCTACACCTTC	TRBJ1-2	TRBV5-1	-	-
CASRDERVSETQYF	TGTGCCAGCAGGGATGAAAGGGTTTCGGAGACCCAGTACTTC	TRBJ2-5	TRBV7-9	-	-
CSVGTRGGPQYF	TGCAGCGTTGGGACTAGAGGGGGGCCGCAGTATTTT	TRBJ2-3	TRBV29-1	-	-
CASTRAELYNEQYF	TGTGCCAGCACACGAGCGGAGCTGTACAATGAGCAGTACTTC	TRBJ2-4	TRBV7-9	-	-
CSARDRRARAFF	TGCAGTGCTAGAGATCGAAGGGCCCGAGCTTTCTTT	TRBJ1-1	TRBV20-1	-	-
CASSLALAGAFWEQFF	TGTGCCAGCAGCTTAGCACTAGCGGGGGCCTTCTGGGAGCAGTTCTTC	TRBJ2-1	TRBV7-2	TRBD2	-
CASSFAGTGVHEQFF	TGTGCCAGCAGCTTCGCCGGGACAGGGGTTCATGAGCAGTTCTTC	TRBJ2-1	TRBV7-6	TRBD1	-
CASSPPPSAKNIRYF	TGTGCCAGCAGCCCTCCCCCATCAGCCAAAAACATTCGGTACTTC	TRBJ2-4	TRBV7-2	-	few
CASSPDLPSGNTIYF	TGTGCCAGCTCACCGGACCTTCCATCTGGAAACACCATATATTTT	TRBJ1-3	TRBV18	-	-
CSAKDRGVYEQYF	TGCAGCGCAAAAGACAGGGGGGTTTACGAGCAGTACTTC	TRBJ2-7	TRBV29-1	TRBD1	few
CASSLFQRGMAEQFF	TGTGCCAGCAGTTTGTTCCAGCGGGGTATGGCTGAGCAGTTCTTC	TRBJ2-1	TRBV12-3/TRBV12-4	TRBD2	many
CASSAMKLGRDYGYTF	TGTGCCAGCAGCGCAATGAAACTGGGACGTGACTATGGCTACACCTTC	TRBJ1-2	TRBV5-4	-	-
CSARDLVRSNYGYTF	TGCAGTGCTAGAGATCTGGTCCGCTCTAACTATGGCTACACCTTC	TRBJ1-2	TRBV20-1	-	-
CASVLQANEQFF	TGTGCCAGCGTTTTGCAGGCCAATGAGCAGTTCTTC	TRBJ2-1	TRBV2	-	-
CASSATGIAVQETQYF	TGTGCCAGCAGCGCTACAGGGATTGCCGTCCAAGAGACCCAGTACTTC	TRBJ2-5	TRBV7-2	-	-
CASSLGTIRLSGEKLFF	TGCGCCAGCAGCTTAGGGACAATCCGACTCAGCGGTGAAAAACTGTTTTTT	TRBJ1-4	TRBV5-1	-	few
CASSQDRVLGNEQFF	TGCGCCAGCAGCCAAGATCGTGTCTTGGGTAATGAGCAGTTCTTC	TRBJ2-1	TRBV4-3	-	few
CASRRPGTETQYF	TGTGCCAGCAGACGACCTGGCACAGAGACGCAGTATTTT	TRBJ2-3	TRBV6-5	-	-
CASSLARSSGYGYTF	TGTGCCAGCAGCTTAGCGCGTAGTTCAGGGTATGGCTACACCTTC	TRBJ1-2	TRBV7-9	-	-
CASSGQGVMSGYTF	TGTGCCAGCAGCGGACAGGGGGTTATGAGTGGCTACACCTTC	TRBJ1-2	TRBV7-9	TRBD1	-
CSALQTGEPPLHF	TGCAGTGCTCTCCAAACAGGAGAACCCCCCCTCCACTTT	TRBJ1-6	TRBV20-1	-	few
CASSVDGSGYTF	TGTGCCAGCAGCGTAGACGGGTCTGGCTACACCTTC	TRBJ1-2	TRBV9	-	few
CAIRGTVNTGELFF	TGTGCCATCAGGGGGACAGTGAACACCGGGGAGCTGTTTTTT	TRBJ2-2	TRBV10-3	TRBD1	-
CAISANNRQGSNQPQHF	TGTGCCATCAGTGCGAATAATCGACAGGGCAGCAATCAGCCCCAGCATTTT	TRBJ1-5	TRBV10-3	TRBD1	-
CASSQDSDTFYGYTF	TGCGCCAGCAGCCAAGATTCGGACACGTTTTATGGCTACACCTTC	TRBJ1-2	TRBV4-1	-	-
CASSPGTSGIPTQETQYF	TGTGCCAGCAGTCCGGGGACTAGCGGGATTCCCACTCAAGAGACCCAGTACTTC	TRBJ2-5	TRBV27	TRBD2	many
CAISEPQFYGYTF	TGTGCCATCAGTGAGCCGCAGTTCTATGGCTACACCTTC	TRBJ1-2	TRBV10-3	-	-
CSARDFSGGTYEQYF	TGCAGTGCTAGAGATTTTAGCGGGGGAACCTACGAGCAGTACTTC	TRBJ2-7	TRBV20-1	TRBD2	few
CASSGGTGSSYEQYF	TGTGCCAGCAGCGGCGGGACAGGATCCTCCTACGAGCAGTACTTC	TRBJ2-7	TRBV9	TRBD1	-
CASSYNPMNTEAFF	TGTGCCAGCAGTTACAACCCCATGAACACTGAAGCTTTCTTT	TRBJ1-1	TRBV6-6	-	-
CASSLGRSKSYNEQFF	TGTGCCAGCAGTTTGGGAAGATCGAAATCCTACAATGAGCAGTTCTTC	TRBJ2-1	TRBV12-3/TRBV12-4	-	few
CASSLTGDRLSAFF	TGTGCCAGCAGTCTTACTGGGGACAGATTGTCAGCTTTCTTT	TRBJ1-1	TRBV12-3/TRBV12-4	TRBD1	-
CASSQVTSGGNEQFF	TGCGCCAGCAGCCAAGTGACTAGCGGGGGCAATGAGCAGTTCTTC	TRBJ2-1	TRBV4-3	TRBD2	few
CASSLQGGSEKLFF	TGTGCCAGCAGCCTACAGGGTGGATCTGAAAAACTGTTTTTT	TRBJ1-4	TRBV7-2	-	-
CSVAPLLAGDLYF	TGCAGCGTCGCACCCCTACTAGCGGGTGACTTGTATTTT	TRBJ2-3	TRBV29-1	TRBD2	-
CASSVATGGEAFF	TGTGCCAGCAGCGTAGCTACCGGTGGTGAAGCTTTCTTT	TRBJ1-1	TRBV9	-	few
CASSLEGNDYGYTF	TGTGCCAGCAGCTTAGAGGGAAACGACTATGGCTACACCTTC	TRBJ1-2	TRBV7-9	-	few
CASSVEPSPETQYF	TGTGCCAGCAGCGTAGAGCCTAGCCCCGAGACCCAGTACTTC	TRBJ2-5	TRBV9	-	-
CASSPDRAIQPQHF	TGTGCCAGCAGTCCGGACAGGGCGATTCAGCCCCAGCATTTT	TRBJ1-5	TRBV6-2/TRBV6-3	TRBD1	-
CASSRGINQPQHF	TGTGCCAGCAGCAGGGGGATCAATCAGCCCCAGCATTTT	TRBJ1-5	TRBV4-2	-	-
CSVKGPKETQYF	TGCAGCGTTAAAGGCCCGAAGGAGACCCAGTACTTC	TRBJ2-5	TRBV29-1	-	few
CAISESTGSYNSPLHF	TGTGCCATCAGTGAGTCGACAGGGTCCTATAATTCACCCCTCCACTTT	TRBJ1-6	TRBV10-3	TRBD1	few
CASSVDIFGSSPLHF	TGTGCCAGCAGCGTAGATATTTTTGGGTCCTCACCCCTCCACTTT	TRBJ1-6	TRBV9	-	-
CASSSQPGLLTETQYF	TGCGCCAGCAGCTCCCAGCCGGGACTACTAACCGAGACCCAGTACTTC	TRBJ2-5	TRBV5-1	TRBD2	few